This TCR beta chain was sequenced during a study of blood T cells in healthy people across ages. Combining a sample-barcoded 5' primer with a J-beta primer mix, a second PCR ran for roughly 7 to 11 cycles. A 12-random-nucleotide template-switch adaptor tagged each cDNA molecule. A single record per CDR3 protein comes from TCRdb applying MiXCR to the 5' RACE reads. The table lists roughly 1.6 million distinct CDR3 sequences, around 36% of them singletons. Overall study results and limits: Roughly linear declines in TCR beta diversity per million T cells occurred with age. Naive CD4+ cell counts and diversity both ran higher in long-lived than in aged donors.

The V gene's germline CDR1 is SGHVS and CDR2 FQNEAQ. V gave up 0 bases and J gave up 15 bases, with 15 bases separating them. This CDR3 contains 13 residues. About this clonotype itself: Its cognate antigen is unknown.

Sequencing was carried out using blood. This chain joins TRBV7-8 and TRBJ2-1; TRBD1 might be the D (6 bases). The clonotype originates from a woman aged 25 to 39 in good health. The DNA of the CDR3 is TGTGCCAGCAGCTTAGCTCCTGGGCAGGGGTGGTTCTTC. Its protein is CASSLAPGQGWFF.